This paragraph reports one T cell receptor (beta chain). The antigen is unknown. Culture lasted about 10 days before CD4+ T cell isolation. This individual tested PCR-positive for SARS-CoV-2 infection between March and December 2020. The participants, recipients of two vaccine doses, got either BNT162b2 or mRNA-1273. IL-2 medium was substituted for half the medium on days 3 and 7. Repertoires were generated with immunoSEQ multiplex PCR, while TCRdb's copy carries only in-frame clones and drops some. The repertoire holds tens of thousands of clones, about 80% seen once, with around 3.3% in the top ten. The data derive from a study of vaccination effects on CD4 cells after COVID-19. Study context: Post-vaccine samples followed the second dose by a median of 72 days. Study-wide results and limits: Few convalescent patients were included, and no early post-infection timepoints were sampled. Among infection- and vaccine-induced clones, marked clonal contraction occurred late after vaccination.

This TCR derives from a human donor who had a prior SARS-CoV-2 infection. The material sequenced was CD4+ T cells from PBMCs cultured without peptide, taken after COVID-19 vaccination.

CDR3 nucleotides: TGCAGTGCTGGGCCCAAGGAGGGCTACACCTTC. It specifies CSAGPKEGYTF. The V and J genes are TRBV20-1 and TRBJ1-2; D not resolved. V was cut by 5 bases and J by 8 bases, with 12 bases left in between. Germline values: CDR1 DFQATT, CDR2 SNEGSKA (reference sequence). The CDR3 is 11 amino acids.